The 4 T cell receptor beta chains below all came from one sample that was sequenced in a study of human T cells and chemical hapten exposure. Each CDR3 protein gets one entry after TCRdb re-called the 5' RACE reads with MiXCR. The sample lists roughly 110,000 distinct CDR3 sequences; around a fifth were seen once. The template was total RNA from unfractionated whole blood. Every receptor here comes from a human donor in good health.

This clonotype was seen only a few times. The V gene is TRBV6-1, the J gene TRBJ2-5; 7 positions agree with TRBD2. CDR3 length: 17 residues. J gave up 5 bases and V 5 bases, and 17 bases lay outside the gene matches. Germline CDR1 MNHNS, CDR2 SASEGT. The CDR3 DNA reads TGTGCCAGCAGTTTTCGCAGCGGGACCCGTACGGGGGAGACCCAGTACTTC. Translating it yields CASSFRSGTRTGETQYF.

This clonotype has just a few counts. The chain uses TRBV10-1 and TRBJ2-1; D tentatively reads TRBD1 or TRBD2 (6 bases each). CDR1 and CDR2 (germline): WNHNN, SYGVQD (reference sequence). With 6 bases removed from V and 14 bases from J, the gap between germline ends came to 35 bases. This CDR3 is 18 amino acids long. The CDR3 here is CASSSGLANPEWGAWEFF. As DNA, the CDR3 is TGCGCCAGCAGCTCCGGGCTAGCGAACCCCGAATGGGGGGCGTGGGAGTTCTTC.

The table lists this clonotype with a few counts. The gene calls are TRBV12-3 or TRBV12-4 and TRBJ2-2; the D is unclear. The CDR3 is 15 residues long. Trimming removed 1 base from V and 7 bases from J, with 13 bases in between. The CDR3 sequence: CASSLVPSSNGELFF. As DNA, the CDR3 is TGTGCCAGCAGTTTAGTCCCCAGCTCGAACGGGGAGCTGTTTTTT.

Only a few counts were recorded for this clonotype. The genes are TRBV6-5 and TRBJ2-7, with 9 bases fitting TRBD2. Trimming took 0 bases from V and 3 from J; bases not matched to a gene: 0. CDR3 length: 14 residues. The germline V gene has CDR1 MNHEY and CDR2 SVGAGI. The CDR3 DNA reads TGTGCCAGCAGTTACTCGACTAGCGGCTACGAGCAGTACTTC. As protein: CASSYSTSGYEQYF.